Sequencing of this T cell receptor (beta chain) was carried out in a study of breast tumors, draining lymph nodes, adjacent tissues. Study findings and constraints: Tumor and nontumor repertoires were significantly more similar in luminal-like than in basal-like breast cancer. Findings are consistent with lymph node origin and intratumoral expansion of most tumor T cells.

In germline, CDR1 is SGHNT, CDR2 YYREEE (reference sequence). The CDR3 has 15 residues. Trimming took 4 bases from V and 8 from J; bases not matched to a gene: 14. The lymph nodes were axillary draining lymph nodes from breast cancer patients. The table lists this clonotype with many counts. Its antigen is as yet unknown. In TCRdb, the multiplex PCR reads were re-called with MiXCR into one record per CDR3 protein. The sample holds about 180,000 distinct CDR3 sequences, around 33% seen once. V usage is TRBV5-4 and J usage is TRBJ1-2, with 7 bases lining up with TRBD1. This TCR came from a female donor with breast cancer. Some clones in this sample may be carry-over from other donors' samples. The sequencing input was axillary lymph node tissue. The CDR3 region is CASSAPPNRGEGYTF. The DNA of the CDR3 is TGTGCCAGCAGCGCGCCACCCAACAGGGGAGAAGGCTACACCTTC.